These T cell receptor beta chains were read from a single sample in a study of identical twins. TCRdb fed the 5' RACE reads into MiXCR, producing one record per CDR3 protein. The profile shows hundreds of thousands of distinct CDR3 sequences, roughly 8% of them singletons. These same data were also listed under a study on yellow fever vaccine responses in identical twins.

Sequenced sample: PBMCs. Receptors were obtained from a woman aged 18-29 years in good health. The CDR3 runs from the conserved cysteine through the conserved F or W. D genes are given only for firm matches. Part of the rows lack a size; the others show once, few, many or a class for expanded clones.

j_call d_call v_call clone_size cdr3_nt cdr3_aa
TRBJ2-3 . TRBV3-1 many TGTGCCAGCAGCCAGCGGGGCGCAGATACGCAGTATTTT CASSQRGADTQYF
TRBJ2-3 . TRBV4-3 few TGCGCCAGCAGCCAACGAGCGGGCACAGATACGCAGTATTTT CASSQRAGTDTQYF
TRBJ2-7 TRBD1 TRBV6-5 many TGTGCCAGCAGTTACTCCGGGACAGGGGACGAGCAGTACTTC CASSYSGTGDEQYF
TRBJ2-1 TRBD2 TRBV6-2/TRBV6-3 many TGTGCCAGCAGAGGGGTAGCGGGAGACGTGGCGGCCTACAATGAGCAGTTCTTC CASRGVAGDVAAYNEQFF
TRBJ1-3 . TRBV7-9 few TGTGCCAGCAGCGGCGGTTCCTACTCTGGAAACACCATATATTTT CASSGGSYSGNTIYF
TRBJ2-2 . TRBV29-1 many TGCAGCGGCACCCGGGGGATGGACACCGGGGAGCTGTTTTTT CSGTRGMDTGELFF
TRBJ2-7 . TRBV21-1 . TGTGCCAGCAGCAGCCGGGACAGCTACTCCTACGAGCAGTACTTC CASSSRDSYSYEQYF
TRBJ2-1 . TRBV7-9 many TGTGCCAGCAGCCCGCCGGCGGGGACCTACAATGAGCAGTTCTTC CASSPPAGTYNEQFF
TRBJ1-2 TRBD1 TRBV20-1 few TGCAGTGCTAGAACAGGGGGCGGCTATGGCTACACCTTC CSARTGGGYGYTF
TRBJ2-7 TRBD1 TRBV5-1 . TGCGCCAGCAGCGGGGACAGGGGTCTGGTTCACGAGCAGTACTTC CASSGDRGLVHEQYF
TRBJ2-7 . TRBV12-3/TRBV12-4 many TGTGCCAGCAGTTTCGAGCGCGAGCAGTACTTC CASSFEREQYF
TRBJ2-4 TRBD2 TRBV6-5 many TGTGCCAGCAGTTCGGGACTAGCGGGGGATCGAAACATTCAGTACTTC CASSSGLAGDRNIQYF
TRBJ2-3 TRBD2 TRBV7-2 few TGTGCCAGCAGCTTGGAACTAGCGGACGATACGCAGTATTTT CASSLELADDTQYF
TRBJ2-1 . TRBV20-1 many TGCAGTGCTAGAGATGCAGTCGGGGTAGGCAATGAGCAGTTCTTC CSARDAVGVGNEQFF
TRBJ2-2 TRBD2 TRBV19 . TGTGCCAGTAGTCGGTCTAGCGGGAGTACCACCGGGGAGCTGTTTTTT CASSRSSGSTTGELFF
TRBJ1-1 . TRBV10-3 . TGTGCCATCAGTGAGGTAACAGGGGAAGCTTTCTTT CAISEVTGEAFF
TRBJ2-2 TRBD2 TRBV12-3/TRBV12-4 many TGTGCCAGCACGCGCGGACTAGCGGGACCCGGGGAGCTGTTTTTT CASTRGLAGPGELFF
TRBJ2-5 TRBD2 TRBV6-2/TRBV6-3 many TGTGCCAGCAGTTTCCGACTAGCGGGGGAAGAGACCCAGTACTTC CASSFRLAGEETQYF
TRBJ2-3 . TRBV2 few TGTGCCAGCAGTGAAATACAGGGTCTGTCAGATACGCAGTATTTT CASSEIQGLSDTQYF
TRBJ2-2 TRBD1 TRBV25-1 . TGTGCCAGCAGTGAATATCCCGGGACAGGGGTTGACGGGGAGCTGTTTTTT CASSEYPGTGVDGELFF
TRBJ1-5 . TRBV12-3/TRBV12-4 . TGTGCCAGCAGTTTAGCCGTCCCAAATCAGCCCCAGCATTTT CASSLAVPNQPQHF
TRBJ2-1 TRBD1 TRBV29-1 . TGCAGCGTTGTAGAGGACAGGAAATTTTGGTCCTACAATGAGCAGTTCTTC CSVVEDRKFWSYNEQFF
TRBJ2-7 TRBD2 TRBV2 . TGTGCCAGCACGCGTAGCGGGGGGAAGATCGGGTCCTACGAGCAGTACTTC CASTRSGGKIGSYEQYF
TRBJ2-1 TRBD2 TRBV4-3 many TGCGCCAGCAGCCAAGCTCTAGCGGTATACAATGAGCAGTTCTTC CASSQALAVYNEQFF
TRBJ2-1 . TRBV29-1 many TGCAGCGTTGAAGATCTGAGGAGGGGCTACAATGAGCAGTTCTTC CSVEDLRRGYNEQFF
TRBJ2-3 . TRBV7-9 . TGTGCCGGAGAACTGCCTCCGTACGATACGCAGTATTTT CAGELPPYDTQYF
TRBJ2-2 TRBD2 TRBV9 . TGTGCCAGCAGCGTAGTCGGCGGGAGGGCCACCGGGGAGCTGTTTTTT CASSVVGGRATGELFF
TRBJ2-3 . TRBV7-8 . TGTGCCAGCAGCTTAGTTTCGGCCACAGATACGCAGTATTTT CASSLVSATDTQYF
TRBJ2-3 TRBD1 TRBV4-2 few TGTGCCAGCAGCCAAGAACCGGGACAGAACACAGATACGCAGTATTTT CASSQEPGQNTDTQYF
TRBJ1-1 . TRBV7-3 . TGTGCCAGCAGCTTAACGCCCGGGGACACTGAAGCTTTCTTT CASSLTPGDTEAFF
TRBJ2-5 . TRBV5-1 . TGCGCCAGCAGCCCGACGACACTTCAAGAGACCCAGTACTTC CASSPTTLQETQYF
TRBJ2-3 TRBD1 TRBV11-1 few TGTGCCAGCACCCCCACCTCGAGGGGGCGGATGGTAGATACGCAGTATTTT CASTPTSRGRMVDTQYF
TRBJ2-1 . TRBV21-1 many TGTGCCAGCAGCACGCCGACTAGCGGGGACTACAATGAGCAGTTCTTC CASSTPTSGDYNEQFF
TRBJ1-5 . TRBV12-3/TRBV12-4 few TGTGCCAGCAGTTTAATAGGGCCCCAGCATTTT CASSLIGPQHF
TRBJ2-7 TRBD2 TRBV11-2 few TGTGCCAGTGGGGGGGGAGACTACGAGCAGTACTTC CASGGGDYEQYF